The source of this T cell receptor beta chain is a study of vaccination and CD4 T cells after COVID-19. Sample treatment: approximately nine-day PBMC culture with coronavirus spike peptide pools or control peptides (ViraFEST assay). The Oncomine TCR Beta short-read assay sequenced DNA from cultured CD4+ T cells. TCRdb called the PCR reads again in MiXCR, with one record for every CDR3 protein. The table includes under 5,500 distinct CDR3 sequences, 76% detected once. This clonotype turned up a few times. Its target is not known. V gave up 6 bases and J gave up 0 bases, with 11 bases separating them. CDR3 length equals 13 residues. Germline assignment: CDR1 DFQATT and CDR2 SNEGSKA (reference sequence).

The sequence derives from a human donor who had recovered from COVID-19. The chain couples TRBV20-1 to TRBJ1-2, with D possibly TRBD1 on 6 matching bases. The specimen was CD4+ T cells from blood, cultured in vitro. CDR3 loop: CSAPEGANYGYTF. DNA of the CDR3: TGCAGTGCCCCCGAGGGGGCTAACTATGGCTACACCTTC.